This T cell receptor (beta chain) was sequenced during a study of shared clonotypes between healthy human individuals. CDR1 MDHEN and CDR2 SYDVKM come from the germline V gene. The CDR3 has 15 amino acids. V trimming: 4 bases; J trimming: 7 bases; junction bases outside the gene matches: 7. Nashville, Tennessee was home to all donors, who were Caucasian adults. Execution of the assay was at deep level. TCRdb keeps only in-frame clones here, not all; method: immunoSEQ multiplex PCR. This sample yields about 2.3 million clones, of which around 90% are seen a single time; roughly 0.34% belongs to the top ten.

This clonotype was sampled from a young man in good health. Some clones in this sample may be carry-over from other donors' samples. This chain connects TRBV28 to TRBJ2-2; 9 nucleotides align to TRBD1. Sequenced sample: naive CD4+ T cells from PBMCs. The subset is: CD45RA+ positively selected. CDR3 sequence: CASSSHRGLIGELFF. Here the CDR3 DNA reads TGTGCCAGCAGTTCCCACAGGGGGCTGATCGGGGAGCTGTTTTTT.